The clone carrying this TCR beta chain was counted a few times. A sample-barcoded 5' primer and a J-beta primer mix were used in a second PCR of roughly 7 to 11 cycles. TCRdb analysed the 5' RACE reads with MiXCR anew, one entry per CDR3 protein. Altogether approximately 850,000 distinct CDR3 sequences are present, 55% to 75% being singletons, with the ten largest covering 20% to 25%. The trim removed 0 bases at V and 3 bases at J, leaving 2 bases unmatched. Germline CDR1 LGHNA, CDR2 YSLEER. CDR3 length equals 14 residues. The data originate from a study of blood T cells in healthy people across ages.

The receptor was isolated from a man in his thirties or forties in good health. This rearrangement joins TRBV4-3 to TRBJ2-7; 7 bases agree with TRBD1. Material for sequencing was blood. CDR3 coding DNA: TGCGCCAGCAGCCAAGATGACAGGGACTACGAGCAGTACTTC. It specifies CASSQDDRDYEQYF.